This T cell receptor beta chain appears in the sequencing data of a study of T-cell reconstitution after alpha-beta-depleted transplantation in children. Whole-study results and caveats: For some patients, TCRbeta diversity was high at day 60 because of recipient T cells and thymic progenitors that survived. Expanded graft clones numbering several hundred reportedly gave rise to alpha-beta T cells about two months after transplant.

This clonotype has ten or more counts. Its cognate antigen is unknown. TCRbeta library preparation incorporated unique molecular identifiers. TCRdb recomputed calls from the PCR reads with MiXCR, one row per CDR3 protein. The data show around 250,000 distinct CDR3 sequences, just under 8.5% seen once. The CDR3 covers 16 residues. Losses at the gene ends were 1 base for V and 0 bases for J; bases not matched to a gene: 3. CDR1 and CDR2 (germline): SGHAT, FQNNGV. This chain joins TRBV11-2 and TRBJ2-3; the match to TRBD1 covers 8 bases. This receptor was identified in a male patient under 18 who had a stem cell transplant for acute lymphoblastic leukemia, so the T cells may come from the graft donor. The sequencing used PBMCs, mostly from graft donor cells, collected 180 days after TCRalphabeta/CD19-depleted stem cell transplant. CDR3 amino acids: CASSLVQGGSTDTQYF. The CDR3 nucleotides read TGTGCCAGCAGCTTAGTACAGGGGGGAAGCACAGATACGCAGTATTTT.